This T cell receptor beta chain comes out of a study of blood T cell repertoires in COVID-19. Germline lookup yields CDR1 KGHSH and CDR2 LQKENI. CDR3 length: 14 amino acids. The J segment lost 2 bases and the V segment lost 3 bases, leaving 3 bases of the junction unmatched. Under the authors' procedure: Nucleated cell counts were estimated from reference gene primer amplification. The assay was immunoSEQ multiplex PCR, and TCRdb's table has in-frame clones only and misses some. V, J and clone size are taken as reported in that table, and D and trimming were inferred from the DNA itself. The table has around 180,000 clones, about 85% seen once; the top ten hold 2.9%.

The receptor was isolated from a woman in her 30s with active or convalescent COVID-19. This chain uses TRBV18 with TRBJ1-2, with 7 bases that match TRBD1. The sequencing sample was made of peripheral blood. The CDR3 nucleotides read TGTGCCAGCTCACCCTCGACAGGGAACTATGGCTACACCTTC. It encodes CASSPSTGNYGYTF.